Each of the 10 T cell receptor beta chains below was sequenced from the same sample in a study of beta chain features in type 1 diabetes. cDNA synthesis used the whole RNA isolate, giving expressed TCRB sequences. Method: immunoSEQ multiplex PCR; TCRdb's copy keeps in-frame clones and lacks some. The sample lists some 44,000 clones, approximately 56% occurring once. The sequenced sample was Tregs from blood. The receptors come from a woman younger than 35 in good health.

The V call is TRBV7-9, the J call TRBJ1-2; D gene unclear. Trimming pared 6 bases from V and 8 bases from J, leaving 13 bases between. Germline CDR1 reads SEHNR; CDR2 reads FQNEAQ (reference sequence). The CDR3 sequence is 12 residues long. CDR3 loop: CASSPQFPGYTF. The CDR3 coding sequence is TGTGCCAGCAGTCCTCAGTTCCCGGGCTACACCTTC.

This clone was counted between two and nine times. The chain has TRBV5-6 and TRBJ2-1, with 15 bases matching TRBD2. CDR3 length: 15 amino acids. Trimming cost V 5 bases and J 4 bases; bases outside gene matches: 1. Germline-derived CDR1 and CDR2 are SGHDT and YYEEEE. CDR3 nucleotide sequence: TGTGCCAGCAGGGGACTAGCGGGAGGTTACAATGAGCAGTTCTTC. Translated: CASRGLAGGYNEQFF. The variable domain in full, completed from reference TRBV5-6 and TRBJ2-1, reads DAGVTQSPTHLIKTRGQQVTLRCSPKSGHDTVSWYQQALGQGPQFIFQYYEEEERQRGNFPDRFSGHQFPNYSSELNVNALLLGDSALYLCASRGLAGGYNEQFFGPGTRLTVL.

This chain uses TRBV6-1 with TRBJ2-2; maybe TRBD1 (6 bases). The CDR3 loop spans 14 amino acids. Germline-derived CDR1 and CDR2 are MNHNS and SASEGT. Trimming took 3 bases from V and 7 from J, leaving 12 bases between them. The CDR3 coding sequence is TGTGCCAGCAGTGACAGGGGATCCGGCGGGGAGCTGTTTTTT. This codes for CASSDRGSGGELFF.

This clone occurred a few times. J is TRBJ1-5 and V is TRBV30, with D perhaps matching TRBD1 (5 bases). V was shortened by 4 bases and J by 2 bases, with 9 bases between the two germline ends. This CDR3 comprises 13 residues. Germline CDR1 and CDR2: GTSNPN and SVGIG (reference sequence). This CDR3 is CAWNPRGNQPQHF. CDR3 coding DNA: TGTGCCTGGAACCCCAGGGGCAATCAGCCCCAGCATTTT.

This clone has only a few counts. The chain has TRBV18 and TRBJ1-2; TRBD1 aligns across 8 bases. Germline V gives CDR1 KGHSH, CDR2 LQKENI. The CDR3 consists of 13 residues. The V and J ends lost 3 bases and 3 bases, in that order; junction bases with no gene match: 0. The CDR3 sequence: CASSPTGDYGYTF. CDR3 in DNA: TGTGCCAGCTCACCGACAGGGGACTATGGCTACACCTTC.

The J gene is TRBJ2-1, the V gene TRBV11-2; D is possibly TRBD1 (6 bases). CDR1 is SGHAT, CDR2 FQNNGV, per germline. This CDR3 contains 16 residues. Deletions cut 2 bases from V and 5 bases from J, with 16 bases between. The CDR3 spells CASSLYQGRQNNEQFF. The DNA of the CDR3 is TGTGCCAGCAGCTTATACCAGGGGCGCCAAAACAATGAGCAGTTCTTC.

The chain is built from TRBV5-6 and TRBJ1-2, with unresolved D. The CDR3 is 15 residues long. Germline loops: CDR1 SGHDT, CDR2 YYEEEE. V gave up 4 bases and J gave up 4 bases, with 17 bases separating them. The CDR3 here is CASSHPGGGLYGYTF. The CDR3 nucleotides are TGTGCCAGCAGCCACCCCGGAGGTGGCCTCTATGGCTACACCTTC.

The chain employs TRBV30 and TRBJ1-3; TRBD1 matches at 7 bases. CDR1 and CDR2 from the germline V gene are GTSNPN and SVGIG (reference sequence). The CDR3 spans 14 residues. V lost 5 bases, J lost 1 base, and 5 bases stayed unmatched. This chain's CDR3 is CAWDREKSGNTIYF. In nucleotides, the CDR3 is TGTGCCTGGGACAGGGAGAAATCTGGAAACACCATATATTTT. Supplemented by reference TRBV30 and TRBJ1-3, the full variable domain reads SQTIHQWPATLVQPVGSPLSLECTVEGTSNPNLYWYRQAAGRGLQLLFYSVGIGQISSEVPQNLSASRPQDRQFILSSKKLLLSDSGFYLCAWDREKSGNTIYFGEGSWLTVV.

This chain links TRBV7-6 with TRBJ2-7; TRBD1 might be the D (5 bases). CDR3 length: 16 residues. Germline V CDR1 and CDR2: SGHVS, FNYEAQ. Trimming removed 1 base at V and 5 bases at J, with 18 bases between. CDR3 amino acids: CASSLGPQGNRNEQYF. CDR3 coding DNA: TGTGCCAGCAGCTTAGGTCCCCAGGGAAATAGAAACGAGCAGTACTTC.

V and J are TRBV7-2 and TRBJ2-7; 8 nucleotides align to TRBD2. The trim removed 4 bases at V and 6 bases at J, leaving 14 bases unmatched. Germline V gene sequence: CDR1 SGHTA, CDR2 FQGNSA. The CDR3 extends over 16 amino acids. Here the CDR3 reads CASSSPSGRPSAEQYF. The CDR3 DNA reads TGTGCCAGCAGCTCACCTAGCGGGCGACCCTCCGCCGAGCAGTACTTC.